A single sample gave rise to the 11 T cell receptor beta chains below, sequenced in a study of Ad26.COV2.S vaccination and SARS-CoV-2 variants. Treatment: some 20 received Ad26.COV2.S at low or high dose, single or two shots; about five received placebo; per-sample allocation not given. Sampling took place 63 days after the first vaccine or placebo injection. This table comes from immunoSEQ multiplex PCR, and its TCRdb copy is limited to in-frame clones, with some not included. This sample has about 680,000 clones, with around 89% found just once. The sequences come from peripheral blood, collected in a trial of Ad26.COV2.S vaccine versus placebo. The receptor set was obtained from a person between 18 and 65 years old who received the Ad26.COV2.S COVID-19 vaccine or a placebo.

The chain is built from TRBV2 and TRBJ2-3, with D perhaps matching TRBD2 (6 bases). Per the germline V gene, CDR1 is SNHLY and CDR2 is FYNNEI. The CDR3 runs to 15 residues. V shed 6 bases and J shed 0 bases, with 13 bases lying between them. CDR3 coding DNA: TGTGCCAGCAGAAGGGACTTGTGGAGCACAGATACGCAGTATTTT. Protein sequence: CASRRDLWSTDTQYF.

In its sample, this clone was seen once. V and J are TRBV4-2 and TRBJ2-2, with D hard to call. Between the trimmed V and J ends, which lost 4 bases and 1 base, there was a span of 10 bases. The CDR3 sequence is 15 residues long. Germline-derived CDR1 and CDR2 are LGHNA and YNFKEQ. The CDR3 DNA reads TGTGCCAGCAGCCGGCCCGGCGTGAACACCGGGGAGCTGTTTTTT. It yields the protein CASSRPGVNTGELFF.

The chain links TRBV6-4 to TRBJ1-5, with no clear D. The CDR3 is made up of 14 amino acids. The germline V gene encodes CDR1 MRHNA and CDR2 SNTAGT. V dropped 4 bases and J dropped 4 bases, with 11 bases sitting between them. The CDR3 nucleotides are TGTGCCAGCAGTGCATTTAACCTAAATCAGCCCCAGCATTTT. Amino acid sequence: CASSAFNLNQPQHF.

The rearrangement uses TRBV12-5 and TRBJ1-2; unclear D gene. The CDR3 contains 12 residues. The germline V and J ends were trimmed by 7 bases and 8 bases, with 14 bases remaining between them. Germline CDR1 reads LGHNT; CDR2 reads FRNRAP. The CDR3 DNA reads as TGTGCTAGTGCCTCCGGGCCCAGGGGCTACACCTTC. Protein: CASASGPRGYTF.

The J gene is TRBJ2-7, the V gene TRBV27; 7 bases are a match to TRBD2. This CDR3 has 13 amino acids. V shed 8 bases and J 3 bases; nucleotides not matched to a gene: 7. Germline V CDR1 and CDR2: MNHEY, SMNVEV (reference sequence). Here the CDR3 DNA reads TGTGCCAGCCGGGACTACCAAAACTACGAGCAGTACTTC. It encodes CASRDYQNYEQYF.

On this clone: The junction differs from germline at one of its ends, possibly a read error. CDR3 in amino acids: CASRLQGNSEAFF. The CDR3 nucleotides are TGTGCCAGCAGGCTACAGGGGAACAGTGAAGCTTTCTTT. This chain connects TRBV6-5 to TRBJ1-1; 7 bases match TRBD1. The CDR3 length is 13 residues. Germline V CDR1 and CDR2: MNHEY, SVGAGI.

The chain carries TRBV3-1 (or the pseudogene TRBV3-2) and TRBJ1-5; D is perhaps TRBD1 (5 bases). The CDR3 contains 15 residues. Germline V gives CDR1 LGHDT, CDR2 YNNKEL (reference sequence). Between the trimmed V and J ends, which lost 1 base and 5 bases, there was a span of 12 bases. The CDR3 protein is CASSQVGQGDQPQHF. CDR3 in DNA: TGTGCCAGCAGCCAAGTAGGGCAGGGTGATCAGCCCCAGCATTTT.

The chain uses TRBV6-2 or TRBV6-3 and TRBJ2-2; D gene uncertain. The germline V gene encodes CDR1 MNHEY and CDR2 SVGEGT. Trimming shortened V by 5 bases and J by 6 bases, and 10 bases separated the two germline ends. This CDR3 contains 13 residues. The CDR3 nucleotides read TGTGCCAGCAGTCTTAAGGGTTCCGGGGAGCTGTTTTTT. Its protein is CASSLKGSGELFF.

V is TRBV10-2 and J is TRBJ1-1; unclear D gene. The length of the CDR3 is 14 residues. Trimming cost V 3 bases and J 1 base, with 9 bases left between them. CDR1 is WSHSY, CDR2 SAAADI, per germline. The CDR3 region is CASSESRSNTEAFF. As DNA, the CDR3 is TGCGCCAGCAGTGAAAGCAGGTCGAACACTGAAGCTTTCTTT.

J is TRBJ1-1 and V is TRBV10-1, with 9 bases fitting TRBD1. The CDR3 loop spans 16 amino acids. J lost 3 bases, V lost 6 bases, and 11 bases had no gene match. Germline V gene data show CDR1 as WNHNN and CDR2 as SYGVQD (reference sequence). CDR3 in amino acids: CASSLRDRADYTEAFF. The CDR3 region has the DNA TGCGCCAGCAGCCTCCGGGACAGGGCCGATTACACTGAAGCTTTCTTT.

V gene TRBV19 combines with J gene TRBJ2-6; no firm D call. Trimming shortened V by 10 bases and J by 0 bases, and 10 bases separated the two germline ends. CDR1 is LNHDA and CDR2 is SQIVND in the germline V gene (reference sequence). The CDR3 runs to 14 residues. The DNA of the CDR3 is TGTGCCACCTCCAGGCTCTCTGGGGCCAACGTCCTGACTTTC. It codes for CATSRLSGANVLTF.